This TCR beta chain was retrieved from a study of blood T cell repertoires in COVID-19. For the study at large: Samples representing acute and convalescent COVID-19 were sourced from the United States, Italy and Spain. T cells, B-cell-depleted T cells, or PBMCs provided the cDNA or gDNA that served as material.

Authors' methods: For nucleated cells, counts were estimated from reference gene primer amplification. Data came from immunoSEQ multiplex PCR; TCRdb stores just in-frame clones and leaves some out. V, J and clone size derive from that table, while D and trimming were established from the DNA sequence. The sample consists of about 160,000 clones, about 88% of them appearing once. Seattle's enrolled individuals joined amid active infection and were then monitored longitudinally. The sequencing sample was made of peripheral blood. This clonotype was obtained from a woman between 50 and 59 years old with COVID-19, enrolled during active disease.

This CDR3 reads CASSVEPGASYEQYF. CDR3 in DNA: TGTGCCAGCAGTGTAGAACCAGGGGCTTCCTACGAGCAGTACTTC. The chain combines TRBV2 with TRBJ2-7; maybe TRBD1 (6 bases). The CDR3 has 15 amino acids. Germline lookup yields CDR1 SNHLY and CDR2 FYNNEI. V was pared by 4 bases and J by 1 base, with 14 bases between.